A selection of T cell receptor beta chains follows, all from one sample in a study of shared clonotypes between healthy human individuals. The method was immunoSEQ multiplex PCR; TCRdb's version includes in-frame clones alone and lacks a portion of them. The sample yields about 2.3 million clones, under 95% seen once. The sample taken for sequencing was naive CD4+ T cells from PBMCs. Receptors originate from a man aged 18 to 30 in good health. Some clones in this sample may be carry-over from other donors' samples. CDR3s include the opening cysteine and the closing phenylalanine or tryptophan. Fields, in order: D gene, V gene, clone size, J gene, CDR3 DNA, CDR3 protein. The D gene is left open where the match is weak. Some rows have no size entry. The others give once, few or many, or a class for an expanded clone.

>TRBD1|TRBV9|few|TRBJ1-2
TGTGCCAGCAGCGTAGAAGGGGGCGTCGGAGGCTACACCTTC
CASSVEGGVGGYTF
>.|TRBV28|.|TRBJ2-2
TGTGCCAGCAGGAGACCTACAGGAGACACCGGGGAGCTGTTTTTT
CASRRPTGDTGELFF
>TRBD1|TRBV5-4|few|TRBJ1-4
TGTGCCAGCAGCTTCGTTGGGACAGGGAGTGAAAAACTGTTTTTT
CASSFVGTGSEKLFF
>.|TRBV7-2|.|TRBJ1-1
TGTGCCAGCAGCTTAGCCTTGAACACTGAAGCTTTCTTT
CASSLALNTEAFF
>.|TRBV28|.|TRBJ2-4
TGTGCCAGCAGTTTACGGGGGTCATCCAAAAACATTCAGTACTTC
CASSLRGSSKNIQYF
>TRBD1|TRBV19|.|TRBJ2-5
TGTGCCAGTAGCCCCCTGGCAGGGGGCTTGGTAGAGACCCAGTACTTC
CASSPLAGGLVETQYF
>TRBD1|TRBV5-1|.|TRBJ2-7
TGCGCCAGCAGCTCCGGGACAGGGGGCCCCCAGCAGTACTTC
CASSSGTGGPQQYF
>TRBD2|TRBV19|.|TRBJ2-6
TGTGCCAGTAGTGTCGGGAGGTCTGGGGCCAACGTCCTGACTTTC
CASSVGRSGANVLTF
>TRBD2|TRBV10-2|.|TRBJ2-7
TGCGCCAGCAGTGATTCTGGACTAGCGAACTACGAGCAGTACTTC
CASSDSGLANYEQYF
>.|TRBV13|.|TRBJ2-5
TGTGCCAGCAGCCCTTGGGGGGCCCAAGAGACCCAGTACTTC
CASSPWGAQETQYF
>TRBD2|TRBV28|.|TRBJ2-7
TGTGCCAGCAGTCCCCGGGATTACCGCGGGAGAAGGTACGAGCAGTACTTC
CASSPRDYRGRRYEQYF
>.|TRBV5-4|.|TRBJ2-3
TGTGCCAGCAGCCTTCTCACAGATACGCAGTATTTT
CASSLLTDTQYF
>.|TRBV7-9|.|TRBJ2-5
TGTGCCAGCAGGAGGGAAGAGACCCAGTACTTC
CASRREETQYF
>TRBD2|TRBV5-6|.|TRBJ2-2
TGTGCCAGCAGCTACTTAGCGGGAGGGACCGGGGAGCTGTTTTTT
CASSYLAGGTGELFF
>.|TRBV5-1|.|TRBJ1-2
TGCGCCAGCAGCTTGGCCAAAGATAACTATGGCTACACCTTC
CASSLAKDNYGYTF
>.|TRBV6-5|.|TRBJ1-6
TGTGCCAGCAGTTTCACCGTACAGGGACTCATCCACTTT
CASSFTVQGLIHF
>.|TRBV4-1|.|TRBJ2-7
TGCGCCAGCAGCCAAGAGTACGCTAGCGACTACTACGAGCAGTACTTC
CASSQEYASDYYEQYF
>TRBD1|TRBV5-8|.|TRBJ1-2
TGTGCCAGCAGCTTGGTGCGGCAGGGGGGAGGCTACACCTTC
CASSLVRQGGGYTF
>.|TRBV20-1|.|TRBJ2-1
TGCAGTGCTAGAGAGCAACTCGGGCAGTTCTTC
CSAREQLGQFF
>TRBD1|TRBV25-1|.|TRBJ2-7
TGTGCCAGCAGTCCCCCTGGGACAGGGTTTAGAGGTAAGGACGAGCAGTACTTC
CASSPPGTGFRGKDEQYF
>.|TRBV4-3|.|TRBJ2-7
TGCGCCAGCAGCCCCCAGCTGACTTCCTACGAGCAGTACTTC
CASSPQLTSYEQYF
>.|TRBV30|.|TRBJ2-5
TGTGCCTGGAAGACCGATCAAGAGACCCAGTACTTC
CAWKTDQETQYF
>TRBD2|TRBV4-1|.|TRBJ2-7
TGCGCCAGCAGCCAAACAGGGACCAGCGGGAGTATCTACGAGCAGTACTTC
CASSQTGTSGSIYEQYF
>TRBD1|TRBV29-1|.|TRBJ1-4
TGCAGCGTTGGGACAGGGCGAAATGAAAAACTGTTTTTT
CSVGTGRNEKLFF
>.|TRBV28|.|TRBJ2-5
TGTGCCAGCAGTGGGGCCGGAAGTCAGGCCCACAGGGAGACCCAGTACTTC
CASSGAGSQAHRETQYF
>.|TRBV4-1|once|TRBJ2-7
TGCGCCAGCAGCCCAACCCAGGGGAGCTACGAGCAGTACTTC
CASSPTQGSYEQYF
>TRBD2|TRBV6-4|.|TRBJ2-3
TGTGCCAGCGGTCATACTAGGGCTAGCGGAACAGATACGCAGTATTTT
CASGHTRASGTDTQYF
>.|TRBV28|.|TRBJ1-1
TGTGCCAGCTGCCCGGGAGGGCATTCGACTGAAGCTTTCTTT
CASCPGGHSTEAFF
>.|TRBV4-2|.|TRBJ1-6
TGTGCCAGCAGCCAAGAAAGTCGTCCAGGGGATTCACCCCTCCACTTT
CASSQESRPGDSPLHF
>TRBD1|TRBV5-8|.|TRBJ2-4
TGTGCCAGCAGCGATCCGGGACAGGTCGCCAAAAACATTCAGTACTTC
CASSDPGQVAKNIQYF
>.|TRBV18|.|TRBJ1-1
TGTGCCAGCTCCCGCAGGGACACTGAAGCTTTCTTT
CASSRRDTEAFF
>TRBD2|TRBV6-1|.|TRBJ2-1
TGTGCCAGCAGCACTAGCGGGAGGGGCAATGAGCAGTTCTTC
CASSTSGRGNEQFF
>.|TRBV27|.|TRBJ2-3
TGTGCCAGCACCACCACCGGGGAACCCACAGATACGCAGTATTTT
CASTTTGEPTDTQYF
>.|TRBV6-5|.|TRBJ2-1
TGTGCCAGCAGCAAGCCCTGGGGGGGCGAGCAGTTCTTC
CASSKPWGGEQFF
>.|TRBV7-9|few|TRBJ1-4
TGTGCCAGCAGCTTAGCGGGGAATTATGAAAAACTGTTTTTT
CASSLAGNYEKLFF
>TRBD1|TRBV5-1|.|TRBJ2-5
TGCGCCAGCAGCCCTGGGACAGGTGGGGAGACCCAGTACTTC
CASSPGTGGETQYF
>.|TRBV5-1|.|TRBJ2-2
TGCGCCAGCAGCTCGACAGCGATCACCGGGGAGCTGTTTTTT
CASSSTAITGELFF
>TRBD1|TRBV7-2|.|TRBJ1-5
TGTGCCAGCAGCCTGACAGGGACAATGGGTCAGCCCCAGCATTTT
CASSLTGTMGQPQHF
>TRBD2|TRBV7-2|.|TRBJ2-1
TGTGCCAGCAGACGCGGTAGCGGGACGGGCAATGAGCAGTTCTTC
CASRRGSGTGNEQFF
>TRBD1|TRBV5-1|.|TRBJ1-1
TGCGCCAGCAGCTCTGACAGGGGAATCACTGAAGCTTTCTTT
CASSSDRGITEAFF
>TRBD1|TRBV5-1|.|TRBJ2-3
TGCGCCAGCAGCCATGCCCGGGACAGCCAAACAGATACGCAGTATTTT
CASSHARDSQTDTQYF
>TRBD2|TRBV7-9|.|TRBJ2-1
TGTGCCAGCAGCTTAACCGGGAGGGAAAGTGAGCAGTTCTTC
CASSLTGRESEQFF
>TRBD1|TRBV28|.|TRBJ2-5
TGTGCCAGCAGTTTATACAGGGGTACTGAGACCCAGTACTTC
CASSLYRGTETQYF
>.|TRBV14|.|TRBJ2-7
TGTGCCAGCAGCCCCGGGACCTTCCCTTACGAGCAGTACTTC
CASSPGTFPYEQYF
>TRBD2|TRBV5-1|.|TRBJ2-1
TGCGCCAGCAGGGCCCGAACTCTAGCGGGAGGGATCGGTGAGCAGTTCTTC
CASRARTLAGGIGEQFF
>.|TRBV11-3|.|TRBJ2-1
TGTGCCAGCAGCTTTTCGGTTTGGGGGGCTCCTGCGGGCGATGAGCAGTTCTTC
CASSFSVWGAPAGDEQFF
>.|TRBV9|.|TRBJ2-7
TGTGCCAGCAGCGTAGACGACTACGAGCAGTACTTC
CASSVDDYEQYF
>.|TRBV5-1|.|TRBJ2-1
TGCGCCAGCAGCTTGGTGGTTGGTACCTACAATGAGCAGTTCTTC
CASSLVVGTYNEQFF
>.|TRBV15|.|TRBJ2-7
TGTGCCACCAGCAGAGATCGAGGGGTCTTAAGCGAGCAGTACTTC
CATSRDRGVLSEQYF
>TRBD2|TRBV2|.|TRBJ2-7
TGTGCCAGCCAGAGGGGGGCGGGAGGAGGTGAGCAGTACTTC
CASQRGAGGGEQYF
>.|TRBV6-1|.|TRBJ1-5
TGTGCCAGCAGTGAAGTGGCAGGGGAACAGCCCCAGCATTTT
CASSEVAGEQPQHF
>.|TRBV2|.|TRBJ2-6
TGTGCCAGCGGGAACTCTGGGGCCAACGTCCTGACTTTC
CASGNSGANVLTF
>.|TRBV6-5|.|TRBJ2-6
TGTGCCAGCAGTTACTCAATGAGGTCTGGGGCCAACGTCCTGACTTTC
CASSYSMRSGANVLTF
>.|TRBV2|.|TRBJ1-1
TGTGCCAGCAGTGGGCCCGGGGGGAACACTGAAGCTTTCTTT
CASSGPGGNTEAFF
>.|TRBV6-1|once|TRBJ2-3
TGTGCCAGCAGTGAGACAATGTGGATCACAGATACGCAGTATTTT
CASSETMWITDTQYF
>TRBD1|TRBV5-4|.|TRBJ2-1
TGTGCCAGCAGTACAGGGGCTCGGTCCTACAATGAGCAGTTCTTC
CASSTGARSYNEQFF
>.|TRBV9|.|TRBJ2-7
TGTGCCAGCAGCGTAGATTTTGGAGTATACGAGCAGTACTTC
CASSVDFGVYEQYF
>TRBD2|TRBV6-1|.|TRBJ2-6
TGTGCCAGCAGTGAAGCCCTAGCGGGAGTGTTTGGGGCCAACGTCCTGACTTTC
CASSEALAGVFGANVLTF
>TRBD2|TRBV4-2|.|TRBJ2-7
TGTGCCAGCAGCCCCGTCGGAGCGGGAGTCCCCTACGAGCAGTACTTC
CASSPVGAGVPYEQYF
>.|TRBV5-1|.|TRBJ2-3
TGCGCCAGCAGCTTAACCCCCGGTGGGACAGATACGCAGTATTTT
CASSLTPGGTDTQYF